This T cell receptor (beta chain) came from a study of T cell repertoires in cytomegalovirus infection. This clonotype showed up just a few times. Its antigen is unknown. Germline V gene lookup returns CDR1 SEHNR and CDR2 FQNEAQ (reference sequence). V was shortened by 3 bases and J by 5 bases, with 8 bases between the two germline ends. The CDR3 covers 13 residues. TCRdb used MiXCR to reprocess the reads, holding one entry per CDR3 protein. In the table there are approximately 730,000 distinct CDR3 sequences, about 27% of which are singletons. The TCR comes from a human donor in good health (CMV status not recorded). Some clones in this sample may be carry-over from other donors' samples. The rearrangement links TRBV7-9 to TRBJ2-1; no definite D call. This material consisted of cultured CD8+ T cells from PBMCs, taken from culture after CMV antigen stimulation. CDR3 DNA: TGTGCCAGCAGCTTTCCCGAAAACAATGAGCAGTTCTTC. Protein product: CASSFPENNEQFF.